These 18 T cell receptor beta chains were all obtained from the same sample, sequenced in a study of T-cell memory formation after mild COVID-19. TCRdb re-called the 5' RACE reads with MiXCR, one entry per CDR3 protein. In the table there are about 340,000 distinct CDR3 sequences, 10% to 15% of which are singletons. Specimen: PBMCs or a T cell subset sorted from them (not recorded which). All receptors derive from a man in his late teens or twenties who had mild COVID-19 (a few samples of this study predate the infection). Cell type and time point are not known.

This clonotype was detected only a few times. The chain has TRBV7-2 and TRBJ1-2; 7 positions agree with TRBD1. In germline, CDR1 is SGHTA, CDR2 FQGNSA. V lost 5 bases and J lost 2; bases outside the gene matches: 8. The CDR3 has 15 residues. CDR3 sequence (DNA): TGTGCCAGCAGCATACAAGGGACAGTCAACTATGGCTACACCTTC. Translated, it gives CASSIQGTVNYGYTF.

This clonotype was counted ten times or more. This chain uses TRBV6-2 or TRBV6-3 with TRBJ2-1, with D perhaps TRBD2 (6 bases). Deletions cut 8 bases from V and 0 bases from J, with 11 bases between. The V gene's germline CDR1 is MNHEY and CDR2 SVGEGT. This CDR3 comprises 14 residues. In DNA, the CDR3 is TGTGCCAGCTTAGCGGATAGCTCCTACAATGAGCAGTTCTTC. Translation gives CASLADSSYNEQFF.

This clonotype was detected many times. V is TRBV5-1 and J is TRBJ2-5; D call uncertain. The CDR3 runs to 12 residues. With 4 bases removed from V and 5 bases from J, the gap between germline ends came to 9 bases. Germline V gene sequence: CDR1 SGHRS, CDR2 YFSETQ. CDR3 sequence: CASSQIPETQYF. CDR3 in DNA: TGCGCCAGCAGCCAGATCCCGGAGACCCAGTACTTC.

This clonotype was observed a handful of times. This chain links TRBV3-1 with TRBJ2-3; 8 nucleotides line up with TRBD1. The germline gives CDR1 LGHDT, CDR2 YNNKEL (reference sequence). The CDR3 length is 15 residues. With V trimmed by 2 bases and J by 6 bases, 7 bases remained unmatched. The CDR3 spells CASSQQSRGLDTQYF. The DNA for the CDR3 is TGTGCCAGCAGCCAACAGAGCAGGGGGCTTGATACGCAGTATTTT.

This clonotype has only a few counts. Here the CDR3 reads CASSPRTGTDTQYF. The CDR3 DNA reads as TGTGCCAGCAGCCCCCGGACAGGCACAGATACGCAGTATTTT. The V and J genes are TRBV12-3 or TRBV12-4 and TRBJ2-3; tentative D call: TRBD1 (6 bases). The CDR3 has 14 residues. Deletions cut 6 bases from V and 1 base from J, with 11 bases between.

The V gene is TRBV7-9, the J gene TRBJ1-1; 8 bases line up with TRBD1. CDR3 length: 14 amino acids. CDR1 and CDR2 from the germline V gene are SEHNR and FQNEAQ (reference sequence). Germline trimming cut 5 bases from V and 6 bases from J; bases unmatched to any gene: 8. The DNA for the CDR3 is TGTGCCAGCAGCCAATCAGGGGGCCGGGCTGAAGCTTTCTTT. It codes for CASSQSGGRAEAFF.

This clonotype was seen many times. The CDR3 loop is CASSLYRGHEQYV. The CDR3 bases are TGTGCCAGCAGTTTATACAGGGGGCACGAGCAGTACGTC. The rearrangement joins TRBV27 to TRBJ2-7; 9 bases map to TRBD1. CDR1 MNHEY and CDR2 SMNVEV come from the germline V gene (reference sequence). The CDR3 covers 13 residues. Trimming removed 1 base from V and 5 bases from J; junction bases left unmatched: 0.

This clonotype was seen at least ten times. The chain recombines TRBV5-1 with TRBJ2-2, with 9 bases identical to TRBD1. The germline gives CDR1 SGHRS, CDR2 YFSETQ. The CDR3 sequence is 15 residues long. The ends lost 0 bases at V and 7 bases at J; junction bases unmatched: 4. The CDR3 is CASSLVGTGIGELFF. CDR3 DNA sequence: TGCGCCAGCAGCTTGGTCGGGACAGGGATCGGGGAGCTGTTTTTT.

This clonotype was detected many times. J is TRBJ1-2 and V is TRBV5-6; no clear D. V dropped 1 base and J dropped 7 bases, with 8 bases sitting between them. This CDR3 is 12 amino acids long. Germline CDR1 SGHDT, CDR2 YYEEEE. The CDR3 loop is CASSLNRGGYTF. In DNA form, the CDR3 reads TGTGCCAGCAGCTTGAATCGCGGTGGCTACACCTTC.

The chain links TRBV27 to TRBJ2-2, with D maybe TRBD1 (5 bases). Looked up from germline, CDR1 is MNHEY and CDR2 is SMNVEV (reference sequence). The V and J ends lost 3 bases and 2 bases respectively, with 10 bases between them. The CDR3 is 15 residues long. The DNA for the CDR3 is TGTGCCAGCAGTTTTAGCAGGGTTAACACCGGGGAGCTGTTTTTT. Protein sequence: CASSFSRVNTGELFF.

The rearrangement uses TRBV10-3 and TRBJ2-2; 14 bases fit TRBD2. Germline loops: CDR1 ENHRY, CDR2 SYGVKD. There are 16 residues in the CDR3. The ends lost 6 bases at V and 3 bases at J; junction bases unmatched: 3. In DNA form, the CDR3 reads TGTGCCATCAGCCCGGGACTAGCGGGGGACACCGGGGAGCTGTTTTTT. This encodes CAISPGLAGDTGELFF.

In its sample, this clonotype was seen a few times. The genes are TRBV4-3 and TRBJ2-1; D tentatively fits TRBD1 or TRBD2 (5 bases each). Germline CDR1 LGHNA, CDR2 YSLEER. The ends were cut back, 0 bases at V and 13 bases at J, with 19 bases in the middle. This CDR3 has 15 residues. CDR3 DNA sequence: TGCGCCAGCAGCCAAGAAAGATCGGCCCGAGGGGTCCAGTTCTTC. It encodes CASSQERSARGVQFF.

V and J are TRBV7-9 and TRBJ2-1, with 9 bases fitting TRBD1. Germline V gives CDR1 SEHNR, CDR2 FQNEAQ (reference sequence). CDR3 length: 15 amino acids. Trimming removed 5 bases from V and 7 bases from J; junction bases left unmatched: 9. For the CDR3, the DNA is TGTGCCAGCAGCCCAGGGGGGACAGGGCCAAATGAGCAGTTCTTC. It is translated as CASSPGGTGPNEQFF.

This clonotype was seen more than once but under ten times. J is TRBJ2-7 and V is TRBV5-1, with D possibly matching TRBD2 (5 bases). Germline V gives CDR1 SGHRS, CDR2 YFSETQ. The V end was cut by 4 bases, the J end by 2 bases, with 13 bases between. CDR3 length: 14 amino acids. The CDR3 loop is CASSRMDGTYEQYF. CDR3 sequence (DNA): TGCGCCAGCAGCCGCATGGACGGGACCTACGAGCAGTACTTC.

This clonotype has a handful of counts. The rearrangement joins TRBV19 to TRBJ1-1; 7 positions match TRBD1. The germline V gene encodes CDR1 LNHDA and CDR2 SQIVND (reference sequence). V was pared by 6 bases and J by 2 bases, with 6 bases of the junction left unmatched. The CDR3 is made up of 14 amino acids. The CDR3 spells CASRRGTVNTEAFF. The CDR3 DNA reads TGTGCCAGTAGGCGCGGGACAGTTAACACTGAAGCTTTCTTT.

The chain employs TRBV5-1 and TRBJ1-2, with 10 bases that match TRBD1. Trimming at V came to 0 bases and at J to 6 bases, leaving 2 bases not matched to a gene. This CDR3 is 14 amino acids long. Germline V gene data show CDR1 as SGHRS and CDR2 as YFSETQ. The CDR3 protein is CASSLGQGADGYTF. The CDR3 DNA is TGCGCCAGCAGCTTGGGACAGGGGGCGGATGGCTACACCTTC.

This clonotype was observed at least ten times. The junction departs from the called germline gene at one end, perhaps through a read error. The V call is TRBV5-6, the J call TRBJ1-4; D remains unclear. The CDR3 extends over 12 amino acids. Germline V gene data show CDR1 as SGHDT and CDR2 as YYEEEE. The DNA for the CDR3 is TGTGCCAGCAGCTTGGCCAACGCGGGCAAGGTTTTT. Translated, it gives CASSLANAGKVF.

This chain joins TRBV7-2 and TRBJ2-7; 10 bases align to TRBD1. This CDR3 has 15 amino acids. V lost 5 bases and J lost 6; bases outside the gene matches: 10. Germline V lookup: CDR1 SGHTA, CDR2 FQGNSA. CDR3 sequence reads: CASSLLGQGGSEQYF. The CDR3 coding sequence is TGTGCCAGCAGCCTACTCGGACAGGGGGGATCCGAGCAGTACTTC.